This T cell receptor beta chain was identified during a study of CD8 T cells in ankylosing spondylitis. Findings of the study overall: Apparently characteristic of ankylosing spondylitis blood was a TCR beta motif (about 8 highly homologous variants).

Concerning this clonotype: No antigen is known for it.

The CDR3 consists of 12 residues. The V end lost 5 bases, the J end lost 0 bases, and 7 bases lay between the germline ends. CDR1 is SQVTM and CDR2 is ANQGSEA in the germline V gene. TCRdb reanalysed the 5' RACE reads using MiXCR and keeps one entry per CDR3 protein. Of over 600,000 distinct CDR3 sequences in the sample, around 20% were seen once. The chain uses TRBV29-1 and TRBJ1-1, with D perhaps matching TRBD1 (5 bases). The source of this sequence is a male donor with ankylosing spondylitis. The sequenced sample consisted of blood, either unsorted or a sorted T cell fraction (not recorded which). The CDR3 bases are TGCAGCGTTCGCAGGGTGAACACTGAAGCTTTCTTT. It yields the protein CSVRRVNTEAFF.